The 29 T cell receptor beta chains given below trace back to one sample, sequenced in a study of T cells in Graves' hyperthyroidism and ophthalmopathy. The TCR beta CDR3 regions underwent amplification using RNA transcripts as the source. A first-round RT-PCR of the TCR CDR3 used the HTBI primer set. One entry per CDR3 protein results from TCRdb running MiXCR on the multiplex PCR reads. This sample has some 550,000 distinct CDR3 sequences, with 15% to 20% found just once. The sequenced material came from blood. Every receptor here comes from a woman aged 40 to 50 with Graves' ophthalmopathy.

This clonotype was seen ten or more times. The chain couples TRBV6-2 or TRBV6-3 to TRBJ2-1; D ambiguous. The CDR3 covers 15 residues. V lost 2 bases, J lost 1 base, and 9 bases lay in between. Germline V CDR1 and CDR2: MNHEY, SVGEGT. CDR3 nucleotides: TGTGCCAGCAGTTACGCCGGAGAGTCCTACAATGAGCAGTTCTTC. It codes for CASSYAGESYNEQFF.

V is TRBV5-1 and J is TRBJ2-3; D gene unclear. CDR1 is SGHRS and CDR2 is YFSETQ in the germline V gene. Trimming pared 4 bases from V and 2 bases from J, leaving 8 bases between. The CDR3 runs 13 residues. The chain's CDR3 is CASSTKFTDTQYF. The CDR3, as DNA: TGCGCCAGCAGCACCAAATTCACAGATACGCAGTATTTT.

This clonotype was seen repeatedly, ten times or more. The J gene is TRBJ2-2, the V gene TRBV12-3 or TRBV12-4; D gene ambiguous. V lost 3 bases to trimming and J lost 7 bases, with 9 bases between them. CDR3 size: 13 residues. The CDR3 DNA sequence: TGTGCCAGCAGTTTGGGTGGGATCGGGGAGCTGTTTTTT. This codes for CASSLGGIGELFF.

This clonotype was detected a few times. CDR3 in amino acids: CASRVQEDTEAFF. The CDR3 DNA reads TGTGCCAGCAGGGTCCAAGAAGACACTGAAGCTTTCTTT. The chain is built from TRBV7-9 and TRBJ1-1; D uncertain. V shed 6 bases and J shed 3 bases, with 11 bases lying between them. CDR3 size: 13 residues. Looked up from germline, CDR1 is SEHNR and CDR2 is FQNEAQ (reference sequence). Drawing the rest from reference TRBV7-9 and TRBJ1-1, the complete variable domain is DTGVSQNPRHKITKRGQNVTFRCDPISEHNRLYWYRQTLGQGPEFLTYFQNEAQLEKSRLLSDRFSAERPKGSFSTLEIQRTEQGDSAMYLCASRVQEDTEAFFGQGTRLTVV.

This clonotype has at least ten counts. This sequence joins TRBV30 and TRBJ1-6; D remains ambiguous. The CDR3 loop spans 13 amino acids. V lost 2 bases and J lost 6, with 8 bases in between. Germline CDR1 and CDR2: GTSNPN and SVGIG (reference sequence). In DNA form, the CDR3 reads TGTGCCTGGAGTAAGACGCCTAATTCACCCCTCCACTTT. Translating it yields CAWSKTPNSPLHF.

There are many counts of this clonotype. The chain recombines TRBV20-1 with TRBJ2-1, with TRBD2 matching over 11 bases. CDR3 length: 15 amino acids. From germline, CDR1 is DFQATT and CDR2 SNEGSKA (reference sequence). V lost 0 bases, J lost 10 bases, and 8 bases stayed unmatched. The CDR3 DNA reads as TGCAGTGCTAGAGATCTTAGCGGGAGGGCCAGGGAGCAGTTCTTC. This encodes CSARDLSGRAREQFF.

The rearrangement links TRBV20-1 to TRBJ2-7; D may match TRBD1 or TRBD2 (5 bases each). With 2 bases removed from V and 2 bases from J, the gap between germline ends came to 13 bases. Germline CDR1 and CDR2: DFQATT and SNEGSKA (reference sequence). CDR3 size: 14 residues. CDR3 sequence: CSARPGTEPYEQYF. For the CDR3, the DNA is TGCAGTGCTAGACCCGGGACGGAACCCTACGAGCAGTACTTC.

The chain is built from TRBV5-1 and TRBJ2-5; no clear D. V lost 0 bases and J 2 bases, leaving 11 bases between the germline ends. Germline CDR1 and CDR2: SGHRS and YFSETQ. The CDR3 length is 15 residues. This CDR3 is CASSLEVGRQETQYF. CDR3 coding DNA: TGCGCCAGCAGCTTGGAGGTGGGCAGACAAGAGACCCAGTACTTC.

Judged by abundance, this clonotype is medium-sized. The gene calls are TRBV2 and TRBJ2-2; TRBD1 matches at 7 bases. V lost 5 bases to trimming and J lost 6 bases; unmatched junction nucleotides: 9. CDR1 and CDR2 from the germline V gene are SNHLY and FYNNEI. The CDR3 has 15 residues. CDR3 amino acids: CASSNGQVAPGELFF. CDR3 sequence (DNA): TGTGCCAGCAGTAATGGACAGGTAGCCCCCGGGGAGCTGTTTTTT.

This clonotype was detected ten times or more. The V and J genes are TRBV18 and TRBJ1-6; D gene unclear. Trimming shortened V by 6 bases and J by 5 bases, and 14 bases separated the two germline ends. In germline, CDR1 is KGHSH, CDR2 LQKENI. This CDR3 is 15 amino acids long. In DNA, the CDR3 is TGTGCCAGCTCGTCCGACATGGGTGATAATTCACCCCTCCACTTT. This codes for CASSSDMGDNSPLHF.

The chain links TRBV4-1 to TRBJ2-7; the D gene is possibly TRBD2 (7 bases). The V end lost 0 bases, the J end lost 0 bases, and 12 bases lay between the germline ends. Germline CDR1 is MGHRA and CDR2 is YSYEKL. CDR3 size: 16 residues. CDR3: CASSQDRGANSYEQYF. DNA for the CDR3: TGCGCCAGCAGCCAAGATCGGGGGGCGAACTCCTACGAGCAGTACTTC.

V usage is TRBV20-1 and J usage is TRBJ1-2, with D perhaps TRBD1 (6 bases). Germline CDR1 and CDR2: DFQATT and SNEGSKA (reference sequence). V was clipped by 2 bases and J by 4 bases, with 20 bases between them. The CDR3 loop spans 16 amino acids. The CDR3 protein is CSARLEARGGSYGYTF. The DNA for the CDR3 is TGCAGTGCTAGACTCGAGGCCAGGGGCGGTTCCTATGGCTACACCTTC.

Many counts were recorded for this clonotype. The J gene is TRBJ1-2, the V gene TRBV18; possible D gene TRBD1, 5 bases. This CDR3 has 13 residues. With 5 bases removed from V and 3 bases from J, the gap between germline ends came to 10 bases. Germline CDR1 is KGHSH and CDR2 is LQKENI. The CDR3 is CASSGTGDYGYTF. The CDR3 nucleotides are TGTGCCAGCTCAGGGACGGGAGACTATGGCTACACCTTC. The full variable domain, in which reference TRBV18 and TRBJ1-2 provide the parts outside the CDR3, is NAGVMQNPRHLVRRRGQEARLRCSPMKGHSHVYWYRQLPEEGLKFMVYLQKENIIDESGMPKERFSAEFPKEGPSILRIQQVVRGDSAAYFCASSGTGDYGYTFGSGTRLTVV.

This clonotype was counted many times. The chain carries TRBV11-2 and TRBJ2-1; D perhaps matches TRBD2 (6 bases). Between the trimmed V and J ends, which lost 4 bases and 5 bases, there was a span of 9 bases. In germline, CDR1 is SGHAT, CDR2 FQNNGV. The CDR3 is made up of 13 amino acids. CDR3 in amino acids: CASSSRGNNEQFF. CDR3 nucleotide sequence: TGTGCCAGCAGCTCCCGGGGGAACAATGAGCAGTTCTTC.

This clonotype was counted at least ten times. The V gene is TRBV3-1, the J gene TRBJ1-2; D is unresolved. V lost 0 bases to trimming and J lost 2 bases, with 1 base between them. The CDR3 runs 12 residues. The germline CDR1 and CDR2 sequences are LGHDT and YNNKEL (reference sequence). This chain's CDR3 is CASSQDNYGYTF. CDR3 DNA: TGTGCCAGCAGCCAAGACAACTATGGCTACACCTTC. Drawing the rest from reference TRBV3-1 and TRBJ1-2, the complete variable domain is DTAVSQTPKYLVTQMGNDKSIKCEQNLGHDTMYWYKQDSKKFLKIMFSYNNKELIINETVPNRFSPKSPDKAHLNLHINSLELGDSAVYFCASSQDNYGYTFGSGTRLTVV.

This clonotype was observed many times. The chain links TRBV7-8 to TRBJ1-1; D not resolved. CDR3 size: 14 residues. Germline V gene lookup returns CDR1 SGHVS and CDR2 FQNEAQ. V was pared by 5 bases and J by 2 bases, with 12 bases between. CDR3 nucleotide sequence: TGTGCCAGCAGCCCCACCTCAGCAAACACTGAAGCTTTCTTT. Its translation: CASSPTSANTEAFF. Complete variable domain (other parts from reference TRBV7-8 and TRBJ1-1): GAGVSQSPRYKVAKRGQDVALRCDPISGHVSLFWYQQALGQGPEFLTYFQNEAQLDKSGLPSDRFFAERPEGSVSTLKIQRTQQEDSAVYLCASSPTSANTEAFFGQGTRLTVV.

This clonotype was counted only a few times. The rearrangement links TRBV11-2 to TRBJ2-4; D perhaps matches TRBD2 (6 bases). Germline lookup yields CDR1 SGHAT and CDR2 FQNNGV. Trimming took 2 bases from V and 8 from J, leaving 19 bases between them. CDR3 length: 16 amino acids. The CDR3 here is CASSLPRHGRGDIQYF. The CDR3 DNA sequence: TGTGCCAGCAGCTTACCACGCCACGGGAGAGGGGACATTCAGTACTTC.

This clonotype was seen many times. This chain uses TRBV30 with TRBJ1-5; D remains ambiguous. The length of the CDR3 is 12 residues. The ends were cut back, 3 bases at V and 6 bases at J, with 9 bases in the middle. Per germline, CDR1 GTSNPN and CDR2 SVGIG (reference sequence). The CDR3: CAWSAIGQPQHF. The CDR3, as DNA: TGTGCCTGGAGCGCCATCGGTCAGCCCCAGCATTTT.

This clonotype was seen a few times. The rearrangement links TRBV5-4 to TRBJ2-3; D may be TRBD2 (7 bases). The CDR3 is 17 residues long. V was cut by 1 base and J by 2 bases, with 17 bases left in between. CDR1 is SGHNT, CDR2 YYREEE, per germline (reference sequence). CDR3: CASSLNGRGGLTDTQYF. For the CDR3, the DNA is TGTGCCAGCAGCTTGAATGGTCGCGGGGGCCTCACAGATACGCAGTATTTT.

This clonotype was detected many times. The chain employs TRBV3-1 and TRBJ2-1; D call uncertain. The CDR3 is 12 residues long. Germline V gene data show CDR1 as LGHDT and CDR2 as YNNKEL (reference sequence). With 1 base removed from V and 10 bases from J, the gap between germline ends came to 8 bases. The CDR3 loop reads CASSQVVSEQFF. The CDR3, as DNA: TGTGCCAGCAGCCAAGTCGTTAGCGAGCAGTTCTTC.

This clonotype was seen more than once but under ten times. CDR3 amino acids: CASSPPDRVYTGELFF. CDR3 in DNA: TGTGCCAGCTCACCACCGGACAGGGTCTACACCGGGGAGCTGTTTTTT. V usage is TRBV18 and J usage is TRBJ2-2; TRBD1 matches 8 bases. Unmatched junction bases numbered 3, after V lost 0 bases and J lost 3 bases. The length of the CDR3 is 16 residues. From germline, CDR1 is KGHSH and CDR2 LQKENI.

This clonotype was seen at least ten times. The chain recombines TRBV20-1 with TRBJ1-1, with D possibly being TRBD1 (5 bases). CDR3 length equals 15 residues. Trimming cost V 2 bases and J 0 bases, with 13 bases left between them. Germline assignment: CDR1 DFQATT and CDR2 SNEGSKA (reference sequence). CDR3 sequence: CSARLTGGMNTEAFF. The DNA for the CDR3 is TGCAGTGCTAGATTAACGGGGGGGATGAACACTGAAGCTTTCTTT.

This clonotype was seen repeatedly, ten times or more. V is TRBV28 and J is TRBJ2-3; D unresolved. CDR1 is MDHEN, CDR2 SYDVKM, per germline. This CDR3 region has 13 residues. Trimming took off 5 bases at V and 6 bases at J, with 12 bases between the two ends. The CDR3: CASSGDPLDTQYF. For the CDR3, the DNA is TGTGCCAGCAGTGGAGACCCTTTGGATACGCAGTATTTT. The variable domain in full, completed from reference TRBV28 and TRBJ2-3, reads DVKVTQSSRYLVKRTGEKVFLECVQDMDHENMFWYRQDPGLGLRLIYFSYDVKMKEKGDIPEGYSVSREKKERFSLILESASTNQTSMYLCASSGDPLDTQYFGPGTRLTVL.

Many counts were recorded for this clonotype. This chain links TRBV20-1 with TRBJ2-1; 8 bases agree with TRBD2. Trimming took 5 bases from V and 5 from J; bases not matched to a gene: 11. The CDR3 has 15 amino acids. The germline CDR1 and CDR2 sequences are DFQATT and SNEGSKA (reference sequence). Here the CDR3 reads CSAPISGGGNNEQFF. The DNA of the CDR3 is TGCAGTGCTCCAATCTCGGGCGGGGGGAACAATGAGCAGTTCTTC.

Remarks on this clonotype: One base away lies a much larger clone, so this may be a sequencing read error. As DNA, the CDR3 is TGTGCCTCAGCCCCTAACTATGGCTACACCTTC. Translated: CASAPNYGYTF. The chain uses TRBV2 and TRBJ1-2; D is undetermined. The V gene lost 11 bases and the J gene lost 0 bases, with 7 bases spanning the gap. This CDR3 region has 11 residues. The germline V gene has CDR1 SNHLY and CDR2 FYNNEI.

This clonotype appeared many times. Sequence at one end of the junction differs from germline and may be a read error. V gene TRBV2 combines with J gene TRBJ1-2; tentatively, D is TRBD1 (5 bases). Per germline, CDR1 SNHLY and CDR2 FYNNEI. The CDR3 extends over 10 amino acids. CDR3 bases: TGTGCCAGCAGACAGGTCGGGTACGCCTTC. This sequence encodes CASRQVGYAF.

This clonotype was counted at least ten times. The chain is built from TRBV5-5 and TRBJ2-7, with a tentative D call TRBD2 (5 bases). Per the germline V gene, CDR1 is SGHKS and CDR2 is YYEKEE (reference sequence). The V end lost 4 bases, the J end lost 0 bases, and 20 bases lay between the germline ends. The CDR3 is made up of 17 amino acids. Here the CDR3 reads CASSPNFAGTNSYEQYF. The CDR3 nucleotides read TGTGCCAGCAGCCCCAACTTCGCGGGCACAAACTCCTACGAGCAGTACTTC.

This clonotype was counted only a few times. This chain links TRBV18 with TRBJ2-1, with D unresolved. This CDR3 spans 15 amino acids. Germline V gene lookup returns CDR1 KGHSH and CDR2 LQKENI. V gave up 1 base and J gave up 8 bases, with 15 bases separating them. This chain's CDR3 is CASSPHQGNVDEQFF. The CDR3 DNA reads as TGTGCCAGCTCACCACACCAAGGAAACGTCGATGAGCAGTTCTTC.

The chain uses TRBV3-1 and TRBJ2-1, with 14 bases that match TRBD2. Trimming took 0 bases from V and 5 from J; bases not matched to a gene: 18. This CDR3 region has 22 residues. Germline V lookup: CDR1 LGHDT, CDR2 YNNKEL (reference sequence). CDR3 amino acids: CASSQDERARGGLAGVDNEQFF. The DNA of the CDR3 is TGTGCCAGCAGCCAAGATGAAAGGGCGCGTGGGGGACTAGCGGGAGTAGACAATGAGCAGTTCTTC.